These 24 T cell receptor beta chains originate from one sample sequenced in a study of blood T cell repertoires in COVID-19. The method was immunoSEQ multiplex PCR; TCRdb's version includes in-frame clones alone and lacks a portion of them. The repertoire consists of some 87,000 clones, with approximately 89% occurring once and the leading ten covering approximately 18%. Sequenced material: peripheral blood. The receptors here all came from a human donor in a cohort sampled during active COVID-19.

The J gene is TRBJ2-2, the V gene TRBV7-9, with D perhaps TRBD1 (6 bases). V was trimmed by 5 bases and J by 4 bases, leaving 20 bases between them. The CDR3 consists of 17 residues. From germline, CDR1 is SEHNR and CDR2 FQNEAQ (reference sequence). The CDR3 nucleotides read TGTGCCAGCAGCAAACAGGGAAACAGGGCGGTCACCGGGGAGCTGTTTTTT. It specifies CASSKQGNRAVTGELFF.

The chain recombines TRBV10-3 with TRBJ2-3; D is possibly TRBD1 (6 bases). CDR1 ENHRY and CDR2 SYGVKD come from the germline V gene. V dropped 3 bases and J dropped 11 bases, with 18 bases sitting between them. The CDR3 extends over 14 amino acids. The CDR3 DNA reads TGTGCCATCAGTGACCGGGACAACCCCCAAGAGCAGTATTTT. Translated: CAISDRDNPQEQYF.

The chain recombines TRBV4-1 with TRBJ1-4; D not resolved. Germline V gives CDR1 MGHRA, CDR2 YSYEKL. The CDR3 loop spans 15 amino acids. The V end was cut by 1 base, the J end by 7 bases, with 13 bases between. CDR3 region: CASSQVRGFGEKLFF. The CDR3 DNA reads TGCGCCAGCAGCCAAGTAAGAGGGTTTGGTGAAAAACTGTTTTTT.

This chain links TRBV19 with TRBJ1-2; tentatively, D is TRBD1 (5 bases). Germline assignment: CDR1 LNHDA and CDR2 SQIVND (reference sequence). The V and J ends lost 7 bases and 6 bases respectively, with 18 bases between them. The CDR3 spans 14 residues. CDR3 amino acids: CASKTGSGGDGYTF. The CDR3 nucleotides read TGTGCCAGTAAAACAGGCTCGGGGGGAGATGGCTACACCTTC.

The V and J genes are TRBV2 and TRBJ1-4, with D unresolved. Trimming took off 5 bases at V and 5 bases at J, with 12 bases between the two ends. In germline, CDR1 is SNHLY, CDR2 FYNNEI. CDR3 length: 14 amino acids. CDR3 DNA sequence: TGTGCCAGCAGTCTCCATGGAGGGAATGAAAAACTGTTTTTT. Its protein product is CASSLHGGNEKLFF.

The chain employs TRBV18 and TRBJ1-1; D is perhaps TRBD1 (5 bases). Trimming removed 5 bases at V and 4 bases at J, with 20 bases between. The germline CDR1 and CDR2 sequences are KGHSH and LQKENI. The CDR3 is made up of 16 amino acids. This chain's CDR3 is CASSSTKTGAGTEAFF. DNA of the CDR3: TGTGCCAGCTCATCCACGAAAACTGGGGCCGGCACTGAAGCTTTCTTT.

This chain links TRBV7-9 with TRBJ2-1; D possibly corresponds to TRBD2 (6 bases). Germline CDR1 is SEHNR and CDR2 is FQNEAQ (reference sequence). The CDR3 is 14 residues long. V was pared by 2 bases and J by 3 bases, with 8 bases between. CDR3 amino acids: CASSLSGDYNEQFF. The CDR3, as DNA: TGTGCCAGCAGCTTATCGGGGGACTACAATGAGCAGTTCTTC.

The chain is built from TRBV5-1 and TRBJ1-1; D unresolved. V shed 5 bases and J shed 1 base, with 12 bases lying between them. This CDR3 has 14 residues. Germline V lookup: CDR1 SGHRS, CDR2 YFSETQ. CDR3 residues: CASSGRTGNTEAFF. The CDR3 nucleotides read TGCGCCAGCAGTGGCAGGACTGGGAACACTGAAGCTTTCTTT.

The chain recombines TRBV6-5 with TRBJ1-1; TRBD1 aligns across 8 bases. This CDR3 spans 15 amino acids. Per the germline V gene, CDR1 is MNHEY and CDR2 is SVGAGI. The V and J ends lost 7 bases and 1 base, in that order; junction bases with no gene match: 8. CDR3 bases: TGTGCCAGCATTGCCAGGGGGCCCCCGAACACTGAAGCTTTCTTT. This translates into CASIARGPPNTEAFF.

This clone has just a few counts. The rearrangement links TRBV15 to TRBJ2-5; 8 bases match TRBD2. V shed 5 bases and J 4 bases; nucleotides not matched to a gene: 9. The CDR3 length is 15 residues. CDR1 is LNHNV and CDR2 is YYDKDF in the germline V gene (reference sequence). The CDR3, as DNA: TGTGCCACCAGCCCATCCGGGGGGGAGTTAGAGACCCAGTACTTC. It codes for CATSPSGGELETQYF.

The rearrangement links TRBV6-5 to TRBJ1-6; TRBD1 aligns across 9 bases. CDR1 MNHEY and CDR2 SVGAGI come from the germline V gene. The CDR3 totals 15 residues. Unmatched junction bases numbered 4, after V lost 2 bases and J lost 8 bases. For the CDR3, the DNA is TGTGCCAGCAGTTACCAGGACAGGGGCGATTCACCCCTCCACTTT. This translates into CASSYQDRGDSPLHF.

This chain connects TRBV5-1 to TRBJ1-3; D uncertain. This CDR3 comprises 15 residues. V shed 0 bases and J shed 3 bases, with 10 bases lying between them. Germline CDR1 is SGHRS and CDR2 is YFSETQ. The CDR3: CASSLGFRDGNTIYF. DNA of the CDR3: TGCGCCAGCAGCTTGGGTTTCCGAGATGGAAACACCATATATTTT.

This clone came up once. The J gene is TRBJ2-1, the V gene TRBV12-3 or TRBV12-4, with TRBD2 identical over 8 bases. Germline trimming cut 7 bases from V and 7 bases from J; bases unmatched to any gene: 6. CDR3 length: 13 residues. Written as DNA, the CDR3 is TGTGCCAGCACCTCGACGGGGGGGAATGAGCAGTTCTTC. It encodes CASTSTGGNEQFF.

The chain links TRBV9 to TRBJ2-3; tentatively, D is TRBD1 (6 bases). The CDR3 is made up of 16 amino acids. Trimming stripped 4 bases from V and 4 bases from J, with 19 bases between. The V gene's germline CDR1 is SGDLS and CDR2 YYNGEE. The CDR3 DNA is TGTGCCAGCAGCCCTCGAGGGGGAGAGGTTGCAGATACGCAGTATTTT. Translating it yields CASSPRGGEVADTQYF.

The V and J genes are TRBV7-8 and TRBJ1-5, with unresolved D. Germline CDR1 reads SGHVS; CDR2 reads FQNEAQ. The CDR3 loop spans 13 amino acids. Trimming left V 2 bases short and J 4 bases short, with 6 bases between. CDR3 in amino acids: CASSLPGNQPQHF. The CDR3 nucleotides are TGTGCCAGCAGCTTACCCGGGAATCAGCCCCAGCATTTT.

This clone was seen a single time. The chain links TRBV18 to TRBJ2-5, with 8 bases fitting TRBD2. Looked up from germline, CDR1 is KGHSH and CDR2 is LQKENI. The CDR3 runs to 15 residues. With 8 bases clipped from V and 3 bases from J, the junction kept 11 bases outside the gene matches. The CDR3 protein is CASTRREAGEETQYF. CDR3 sequence (DNA): TGTGCCAGCACCAGGCGGGAGGCTGGGGAAGAGACCCAGTACTTC. The variable domain in full, with the rest retrieved from reference TRBV18 and TRBJ2-5, is NAGVMQNPRHLVRRRGQEARLRCSPMKGHSHVYWYRQLPEEGLKFMVYLQKENIIDESGMPKERFSAEFPKEGPSILRIQQVVRGDSAAYFCASTRREAGEETQYFGPGTRLLVL.

V and J are TRBV7-8 and TRBJ1-5, with 11 bases lining up with TRBD1. The CDR3 consists of 18 residues. Trimming removed 0 bases from V and 2 bases from J; junction bases left unmatched: 6. CDR1 and CDR2 (germline): SGHVS, FQNEAQ. CDR3 sequence reads: CASSLAAGQGGGNQPQHF. CDR3 nucleotides: TGTGCCAGCAGCTTAGCGGCGGGACAGGGGGGCGGCAATCAGCCCCAGCATTTT.

The rearrangement links TRBV15 to TRBJ1-3; no definite D call. The CDR3 has 14 amino acids. Germline CDR1 reads LNHNV; CDR2 reads YYDKDF (reference sequence). Between the trimmed V and J ends, which lost 5 bases and 0 bases, there was a span of 8 bases. The CDR3 DNA sequence: TGTGCCACCAGCCCTGAGAGCTCTGGAAACACCATATATTTT. Its protein is CATSPESSGNTIYF.

V and J are TRBV5-6 and TRBJ2-5; weak D call: TRBD1 (6 bases). The V gene lost 6 bases and the J gene lost 2 bases, with 14 bases spanning the gap. Germline V gene lookup returns CDR1 SGHDT and CDR2 YYEEEE. The CDR3 spans 14 residues. CDR3 in DNA: TGTGCCAGCAAACAGGGTTTAGTTCAAGAGACCCAGTACTTC. Translated: CASKQGLVQETQYF.

The chain employs TRBV3-1 (or the pseudogene TRBV3-2) and TRBJ2-2; TRBD2 is a possible D gene (5 bases). The CDR3 covers 13 residues. Germline V CDR1 and CDR2: LGHDT, YNNKEL (reference sequence). The V and J ends lost 1 base and 8 bases respectively, with 8 bases between them. The chain's CDR3 is CASSQVGRGELFF. CDR3 nucleotide sequence: TGTGCCAGCAGCCAAGTAGGGAGAGGGGAGCTGTTTTTT.

This chain uses TRBV2 with TRBJ2-5, with TRBD1 as a possible D gene (6 bases). V gave up 6 bases and J gave up 1 base, with 12 bases separating them. This CDR3 is 14 amino acids long. CDR1 is SNHLY, CDR2 FYNNEI, per germline. The CDR3 is CASRLRGVQETQYF. The CDR3 DNA reads TGTGCCAGCAGGCTCAGGGGAGTCCAAGAGACCCAGTACTTC.

This rearrangement joins TRBV10-3 to TRBJ1-6; the match to TRBD1 covers 7 bases. CDR1 is ENHRY, CDR2 SYGVKD, per germline. Trimming took 10 bases from V and 7 from J; bases not matched to a gene: 16. The length of the CDR3 is 16 residues. CDR3 sequence (DNA): TGTGCCACCCCTCCCGCCGACAGGGTCGGAAATTCACCCCTCCACTTT. Translation gives CATPPADRVGNSPLHF.

The chain carries TRBV19 and TRBJ2-1; 8 positions agree with TRBD2. V lost 4 bases to trimming and J lost 5 bases; unmatched junction nucleotides: 7. Germline-derived CDR1 and CDR2 are LNHDA and SQIVND (reference sequence). The CDR3 runs 15 residues. CDR3 bases: TGTGCCAGTAGTACCGGTGGGACTAGAAACAATGAGCAGTTCTTC. Protein sequence: CASSTGGTRNNEQFF.

CDR3 residues: CASSDLVNSPLHF. The CDR3, as DNA: TGTGCCAGCAGCGACCTAGTTAATTCACCCCTCCACTTT. This chain uses TRBV9 with TRBJ1-6; no reliable D call. Per germline, CDR1 SGDLS and CDR2 YYNGEE. The CDR3 is 13 amino acids. V gave up 3 bases and J gave up 6 bases, with 7 bases separating them.